This paragraph reports one T cell receptor (beta chain). Its antigen is still unknown. The source of the sample is a study of T-cell memory formation after mild COVID-19. TCRdb independently ran MiXCR on the 5' RACE reads; one entry per CDR3 protein. The sample has around 180,000 distinct CDR3 sequences, around 20% seen once. Broader study findings: Contracting clones from day 15 to 85 showed balanced CD4/CD8; later expanders favored CD4+.

The material sequenced was PBMCs or a T cell subset sorted from them (not recorded which). This clonotype was sampled from a man younger than 35 who had mild COVID-19 (a few samples of this study predate the infection). Cell type and time point are not known.

The CDR3 spells CASSLDQNTEAFF. CDR3 bases: TGTGCCAGCAGCTTGGACCAAAACACTGAAGCTTTCTTT. The J gene is TRBJ1-1, the V gene TRBV5-4; D is ambiguous. Germline values: CDR1 SGHNT, CDR2 YYREEE (reference sequence). This CDR3 contains 13 residues. Trimming stripped 0 bases from V and 2 bases from J, with 5 bases between.